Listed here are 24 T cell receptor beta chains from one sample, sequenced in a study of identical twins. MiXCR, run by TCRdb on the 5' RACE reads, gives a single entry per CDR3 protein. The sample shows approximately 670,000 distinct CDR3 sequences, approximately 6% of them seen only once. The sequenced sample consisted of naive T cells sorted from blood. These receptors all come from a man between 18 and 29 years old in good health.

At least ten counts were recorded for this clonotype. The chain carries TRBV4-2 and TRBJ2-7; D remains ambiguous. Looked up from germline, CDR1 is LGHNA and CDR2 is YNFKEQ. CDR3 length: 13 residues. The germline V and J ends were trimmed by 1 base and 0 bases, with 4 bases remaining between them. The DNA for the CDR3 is TGTGCCAGCAGCCAAGGCGCCTCCTACGAGCAGTACGTC. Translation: CASSQGASYEQYV.

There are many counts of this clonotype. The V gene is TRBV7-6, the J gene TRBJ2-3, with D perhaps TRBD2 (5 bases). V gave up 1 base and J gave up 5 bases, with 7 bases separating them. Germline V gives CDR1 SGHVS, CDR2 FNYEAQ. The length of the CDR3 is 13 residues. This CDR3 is CASSLVGVDTQYF. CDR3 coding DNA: TGTGCCAGCAGCTTAGTGGGAGTAGATACGCAGTATTTT.

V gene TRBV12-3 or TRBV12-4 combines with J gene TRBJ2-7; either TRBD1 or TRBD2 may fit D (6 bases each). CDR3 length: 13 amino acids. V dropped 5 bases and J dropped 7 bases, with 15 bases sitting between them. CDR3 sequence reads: CASSLHRAGEQYF. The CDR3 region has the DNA TGTGCCAGCAGTCTTCACAGGGCGGGGGAGCAGTACTTC.

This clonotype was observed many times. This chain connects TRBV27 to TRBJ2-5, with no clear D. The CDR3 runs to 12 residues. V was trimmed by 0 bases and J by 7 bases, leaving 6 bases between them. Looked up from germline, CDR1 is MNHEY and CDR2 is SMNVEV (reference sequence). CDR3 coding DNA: TGTGCCAGCAGTTTATCGGGCGCGACCCAGTACTTC. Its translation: CASSLSGATQYF.

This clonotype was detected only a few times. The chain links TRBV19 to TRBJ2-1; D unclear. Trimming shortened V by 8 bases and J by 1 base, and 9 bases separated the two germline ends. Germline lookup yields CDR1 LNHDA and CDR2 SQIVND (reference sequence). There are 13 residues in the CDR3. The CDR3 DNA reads TGTGCCAGTCGAGACTGGTCCTACAATGAGCAGTTCTTC. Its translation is CASRDWSYNEQFF.

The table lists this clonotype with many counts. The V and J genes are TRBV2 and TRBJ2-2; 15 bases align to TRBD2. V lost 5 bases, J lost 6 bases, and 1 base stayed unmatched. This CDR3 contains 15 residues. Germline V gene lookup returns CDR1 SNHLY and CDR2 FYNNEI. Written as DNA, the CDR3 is TGTGCCAGCAGTTGGACTAGCGGGAGGGCCGGGGAGCTGTTTTTT. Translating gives CASSWTSGRAGELFF. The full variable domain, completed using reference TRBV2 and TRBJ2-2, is EPEVTQTPSHQVTQMGQEVILRCVPISNHLYFYWYRQILGQKVEFLVSFYNNEISEKSEIFDDQFSVERPDGSNFTLKIRSTKLEDSAMYFCASSWTSGRAGELFFGEGSRLTVL.

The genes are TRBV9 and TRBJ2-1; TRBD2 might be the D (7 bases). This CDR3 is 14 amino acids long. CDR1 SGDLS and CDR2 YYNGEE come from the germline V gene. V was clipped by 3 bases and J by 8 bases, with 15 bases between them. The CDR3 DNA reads TGTGCCAGCAGCGATCAGAGGGGGGGCGATGAGCAGTTCTTC. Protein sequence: CASSDQRGGDEQFF.

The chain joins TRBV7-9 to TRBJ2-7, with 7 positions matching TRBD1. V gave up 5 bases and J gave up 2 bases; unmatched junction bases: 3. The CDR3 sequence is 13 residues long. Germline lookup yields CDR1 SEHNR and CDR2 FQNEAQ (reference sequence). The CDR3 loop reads CASSLQGPYEQYF. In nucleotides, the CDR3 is TGTGCCAGCAGCCTACAGGGGCCCTACGAGCAGTACTTC.

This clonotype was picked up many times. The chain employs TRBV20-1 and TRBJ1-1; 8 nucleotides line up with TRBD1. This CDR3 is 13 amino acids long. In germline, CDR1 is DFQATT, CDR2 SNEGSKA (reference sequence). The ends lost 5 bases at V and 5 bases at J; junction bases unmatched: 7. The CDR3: CSAPGQGWTEAFF. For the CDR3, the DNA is TGCAGTGCTCCCGGACAGGGATGGACTGAAGCTTTCTTT.

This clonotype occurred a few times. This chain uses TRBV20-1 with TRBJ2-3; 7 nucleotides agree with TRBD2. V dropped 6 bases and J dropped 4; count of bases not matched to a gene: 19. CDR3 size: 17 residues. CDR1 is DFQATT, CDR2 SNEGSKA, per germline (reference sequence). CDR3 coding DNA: TGCAGTGCGAGACTACCCACTAGCGCATCGAGCGCAGATACGCAGTATTTT. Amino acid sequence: CSARLPTSASSADTQYF.

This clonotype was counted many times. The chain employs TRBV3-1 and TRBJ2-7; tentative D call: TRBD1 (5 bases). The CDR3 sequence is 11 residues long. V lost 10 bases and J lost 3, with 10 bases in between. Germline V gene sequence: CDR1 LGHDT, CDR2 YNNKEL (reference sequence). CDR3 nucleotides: TGTGCCACCGAGGACAACTACGAGCAGTACTTC. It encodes CATEDNYEQYF.

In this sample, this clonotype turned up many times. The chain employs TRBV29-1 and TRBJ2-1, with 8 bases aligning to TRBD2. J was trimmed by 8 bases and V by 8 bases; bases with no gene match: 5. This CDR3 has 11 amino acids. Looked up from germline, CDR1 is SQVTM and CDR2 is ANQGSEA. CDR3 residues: CSSGRVDEQFF. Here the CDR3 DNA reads TGCAGCTCCGGGAGGGTGGATGAGCAGTTCTTC.

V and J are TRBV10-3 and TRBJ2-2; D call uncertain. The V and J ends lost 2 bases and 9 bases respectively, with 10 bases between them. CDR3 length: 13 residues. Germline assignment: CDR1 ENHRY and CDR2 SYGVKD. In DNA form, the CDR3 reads TGTGCCATCAGTGAGGCTTTCGTCCGGGAGCTGTTTTTT. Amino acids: CAISEAFVRELFF.

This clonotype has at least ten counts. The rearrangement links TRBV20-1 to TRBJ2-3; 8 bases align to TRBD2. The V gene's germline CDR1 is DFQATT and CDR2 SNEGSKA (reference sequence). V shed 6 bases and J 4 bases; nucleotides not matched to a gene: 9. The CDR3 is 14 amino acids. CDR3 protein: CSAKPGGPADTQYF. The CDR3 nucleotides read TGCAGTGCCAAACCGGGAGGGCCGGCAGATACGCAGTATTTT.

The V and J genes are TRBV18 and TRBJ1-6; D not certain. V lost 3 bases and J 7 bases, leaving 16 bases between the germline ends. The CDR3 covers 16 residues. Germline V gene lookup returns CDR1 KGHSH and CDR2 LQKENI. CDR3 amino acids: CASSPLFEGSNSPLHF. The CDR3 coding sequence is TGTGCCAGCTCACCCCTTTTTGAGGGAAGCAATTCACCCCTCCACTTT.

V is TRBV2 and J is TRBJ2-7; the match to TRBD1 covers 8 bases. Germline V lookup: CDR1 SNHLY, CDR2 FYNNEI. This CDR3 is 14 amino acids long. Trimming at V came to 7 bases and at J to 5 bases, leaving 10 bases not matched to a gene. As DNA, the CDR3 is TGTGCCAGCATCACGGACAGGGTGGGCCACGAGCAGTACTTC. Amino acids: CASITDRVGHEQYF.

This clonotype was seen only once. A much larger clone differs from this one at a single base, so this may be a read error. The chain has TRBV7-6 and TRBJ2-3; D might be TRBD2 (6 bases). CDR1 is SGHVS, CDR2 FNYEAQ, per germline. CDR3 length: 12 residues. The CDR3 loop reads CASSSTGDTRYF. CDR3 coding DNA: TGTGCCAGCAGTTCAACGGGAGATACGCGGTATTTT.

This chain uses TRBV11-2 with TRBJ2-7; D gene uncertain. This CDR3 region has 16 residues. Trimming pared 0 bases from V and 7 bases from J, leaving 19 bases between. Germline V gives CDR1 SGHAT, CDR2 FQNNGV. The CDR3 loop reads CASSLDMGYGAEEQYF. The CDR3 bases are TGTGCCAGCAGCTTAGATATGGGTTACGGAGCAGAGGAGCAGTACTTC.

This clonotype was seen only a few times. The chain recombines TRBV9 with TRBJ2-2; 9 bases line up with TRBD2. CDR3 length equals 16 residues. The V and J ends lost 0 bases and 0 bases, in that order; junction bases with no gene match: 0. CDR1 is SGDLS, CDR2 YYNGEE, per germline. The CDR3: CASSVASGANTGELFF. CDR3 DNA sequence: TGTGCCAGCAGCGTAGCTAGCGGGGCGAACACCGGGGAGCTGTTTTTT.

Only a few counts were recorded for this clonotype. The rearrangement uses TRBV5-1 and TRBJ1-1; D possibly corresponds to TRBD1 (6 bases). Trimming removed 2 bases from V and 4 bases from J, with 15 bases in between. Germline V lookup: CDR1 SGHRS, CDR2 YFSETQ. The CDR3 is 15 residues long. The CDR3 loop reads CASSLRTGKSTEAFF. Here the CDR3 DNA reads TGCGCCAGCAGCTTACGAACAGGGAAGAGCACTGAAGCTTTCTTT.

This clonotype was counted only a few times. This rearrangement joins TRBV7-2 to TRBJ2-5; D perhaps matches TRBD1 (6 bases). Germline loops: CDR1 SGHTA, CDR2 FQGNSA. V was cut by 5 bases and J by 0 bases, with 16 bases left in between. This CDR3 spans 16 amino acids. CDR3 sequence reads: CASSPLGTLYQETQYF. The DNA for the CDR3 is TGTGCCAGCAGCCCGTTGGGGACACTATACCAAGAGACCCAGTACTTC.

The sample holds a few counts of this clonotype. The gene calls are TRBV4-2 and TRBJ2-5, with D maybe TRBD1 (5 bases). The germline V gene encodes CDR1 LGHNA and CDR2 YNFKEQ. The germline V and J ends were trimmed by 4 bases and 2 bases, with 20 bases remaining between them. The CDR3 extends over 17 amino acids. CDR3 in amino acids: CASSPRSGSSSQETQYF. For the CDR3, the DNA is TGTGCCAGCAGCCCCAGGTCAGGGTCTTCCTCTCAAGAGACCCAGTACTTC.

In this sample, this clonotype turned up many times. CDR3 in DNA: TGCAGTGCTAGAGGGGTGGCTGGGGAGCTGTTTTTT. This gives the protein CSARGVAGELFF. The chain employs TRBV20-1 and TRBJ2-2; D remains ambiguous. Trimming shortened V by 1 base and J by 8 bases, and 8 bases separated the two germline ends. This CDR3 comprises 12 residues. CDR1 is DFQATT, CDR2 SNEGSKA, per germline (reference sequence).

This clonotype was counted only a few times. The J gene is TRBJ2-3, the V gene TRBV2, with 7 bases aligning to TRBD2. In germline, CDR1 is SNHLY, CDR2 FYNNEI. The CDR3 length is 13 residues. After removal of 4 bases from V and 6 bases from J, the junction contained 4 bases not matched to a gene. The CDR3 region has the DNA TGTGCCAGCAGTGTTTTCGGGAGGGATACGCAGTATTTT. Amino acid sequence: CASSVFGRDTQYF. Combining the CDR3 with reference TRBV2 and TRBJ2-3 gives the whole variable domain EPEVTQTPSHQVTQMGQEVILRCVPISNHLYFYWYRQILGQKVEFLVSFYNNEISEKSEIFDDQFSVERPDGSNFTLKIRSTKLEDSAMYFCASSVFGRDTQYFGPGTRLTVL.